Below are 13 T cell receptor beta chains sequenced from a single sample in a study of shared clonotypes between healthy human individuals. Using immunoSEQ multiplex PCR, the repertoire was profiled, and TCRdb retains in-frame clones only, with some absent. The data hold 640,000 or so clones, with 55% to 75% observed a single time. The specimen was memory CD4+ T cells sorted from blood. Subset in this sample: CD45RA-negative fraction. The receptors shown here come from a woman aged 25 to 39 in good health.

The J gene is TRBJ2-7, the V gene TRBV25-1; 13 nucleotides align to TRBD2. The length of the CDR3 is 15 residues. Trimming cost V 5 bases and J 4 bases; bases outside gene matches: 5. CDR1 MGHDK and CDR2 SYGVNS come from the germline V gene. The CDR3 loop reads CASSPGLAGVYEQYF. CDR3 nucleotide sequence: TGTGCCAGCAGTCCCGGACTAGCGGGAGTGTACGAGCAGTACTTC.

The V and J genes are TRBV10-1 and TRBJ2-4; a weak D match, TRBD2 (6 bases). Germline CDR1 and CDR2: WNHNN and SYGVQD (reference sequence). V lost 6 bases and J lost 3, with 9 bases in between. The length of the CDR3 is 13 residues. The CDR3 reads CASSSGLKNIQYF. In DNA form, the CDR3 reads TGCGCCAGCAGCTCGGGACTCAAAAACATTCAGTACTTC.

The chain uses TRBV28 and TRBJ1-2; no reliable D call. Per germline, CDR1 MDHEN and CDR2 SYDVKM. The V end lost 3 bases, the J end lost 7 bases, and 6 bases lay between the germline ends. The CDR3 is made up of 11 amino acids. CDR3 nucleotide sequence: TGTGCCAGCAGTTTTTCTCGTGGCTACACCTTC. This translates into CASSFSRGYTF.

The count of this clone is one. The chain uses TRBV11-3 and TRBJ2-3; 8 bases align to TRBD2. V was pared by 1 base and J by 2 bases, with 5 bases of the junction left unmatched. This CDR3 region has 16 residues. Germline V gene lookup returns CDR1 SGHNT and CDR2 YENEEA. The CDR3 reads CASSLGASGYTDTQYF. Here the CDR3 DNA reads TGTGCCAGCAGCTTAGGGGCTAGCGGGTACACAGATACGCAGTATTTT. The full variable domain, with the rest looked up from reference TRBV11-3 and TRBJ2-3, is EAGVVQSPRYKIIEKKQPVAFWCNPISGHNTLYWYLQNLGQGPELLIRYENEEAVDDSQLPKDRFSAERLKGVDSTLKIQPAELGDSAVYLCASSLGASGYTDTQYFGPGTRLTVL.

The chain has TRBV28 and TRBJ2-1, with D uncertain. The CDR3 contains 12 residues. The ends were cut back, 4 bases at V and 6 bases at J, with 7 bases in the middle. Germline-derived CDR1 and CDR2 are MDHEN and SYDVKM. The CDR3 bases are TGTGCCAGCAGTTGGTGGGGCAATGAGCAGTTCTTC. It specifies CASSWWGNEQFF. Variable domain in full (rest from reference TRBV28 and TRBJ2-1): DVKVTQSSRYLVKRTGEKVFLECVQDMDHENMFWYRQDPGLGLRLIYFSYDVKMKEKGDIPEGYSVSREKKERFSLILESASTNQTSMYLCASSWWGNEQFFGPGTRLTVL.

The V and J genes are TRBV18 and TRBJ1-1; D gene ambiguous. The length of the CDR3 is 15 residues. In germline, CDR1 is KGHSH, CDR2 LQKENI. V gave up 2 bases and J gave up 4 bases, with 14 bases separating them. CDR3 sequence (DNA): TGTGCCAGCTCACCAAGCTCTGGTTGGGGCACTGAAGCTTTCTTT. Protein product: CASSPSSGWGTEAFF.

This clone was seen a few times. The chain carries TRBV19 and TRBJ2-6; no definite D call. This CDR3 spans 15 amino acids. Germline lookup yields CDR1 LNHDA and CDR2 SQIVND (reference sequence). Deletions cut 2 bases from V and 6 bases from J, with 11 bases between. The CDR3 here is CASSISGLEANVLTF. The DNA for the CDR3 is TGTGCCAGTAGTATATCAGGTTTAGAGGCCAACGTCCTGACTTTC. The variable domain in full, completed from reference TRBV19 and TRBJ2-6, reads DGGITQSPKYLFRKEGQNVTLSCEQNLNHDAMYWYRQDPGQGLRLIYYSQIVNDFQKGDIAEGYSVSREKKESFPLTVTSAQKNPTAFYLCASSISGLEANVLTFGAGSRLTVL.

The rearrangement joins TRBV19 to TRBJ1-2; maybe TRBD1 (6 bases). Per the germline V gene, CDR1 is LNHDA and CDR2 is SQIVND (reference sequence). The V end was cut by 4 bases, the J end by 3 bases, with 12 bases between. The CDR3 is 14 residues long. CDR3 region: CASSTRGRDYGYTF. CDR3 DNA sequence: TGTGCCAGTAGTACCAGGGGCCGGGACTATGGCTACACCTTC.

The chain recombines TRBV19 with TRBJ1-3; possibly TRBD1 for D (6 bases). The CDR3 loop spans 14 amino acids. V was trimmed by 6 bases and J by 0 bases, leaving 9 bases between them. From germline, CDR1 is LNHDA and CDR2 SQIVND (reference sequence). The CDR3 protein is CASRRDNSGNTIYF. For the CDR3, the DNA is TGTGCCAGTAGGCGGGACAACTCTGGAAACACCATATATTTT.

The chain couples TRBV19 to TRBJ1-1; 9 bases are a match to TRBD1. J lost 1 base, V lost 6 bases, and 6 bases had no gene match. CDR1 is LNHDA and CDR2 is SQIVND in the germline V gene (reference sequence). CDR3 length: 15 residues. CDR3 coding DNA: TGTGCCAGTAGCGACAGGGGGTCATGGAACACTGAAGCTTTCTTT. It yields the protein CASSDRGSWNTEAFF. Filled out from reference TRBV19 and TRBJ1-1, the complete variable domain reads DGGITQSPKYLFRKEGQNVTLSCEQNLNHDAMYWYRQDPGQGLRLIYYSQIVNDFQKGDIAEGYSVSREKKESFPLTVTSAQKNPTAFYLCASSDRGSWNTEAFFGQGTRLTVV.

The chain uses TRBV27 and TRBJ2-7, with D perhaps TRBD2 (6 bases). Between the trimmed V and J ends, which lost 4 bases and 7 bases, there was a span of 17 bases. CDR3 length: 14 amino acids. Germline values: CDR1 MNHEY, CDR2 SMNVEV (reference sequence). The CDR3, as DNA: TGTGCCAGCAGTTGGAGTCAGGGAGGAAGGGAGCAGTACTTC. This encodes CASSWSQGGREQYF.

This clone has ten or more counts. The chain is built from TRBV28 and TRBJ2-7, with D maybe TRBD2 (6 bases). The CDR3 extends over 15 amino acids. V lost 1 base and J 0 bases, leaving 10 bases between the germline ends. CDR1 MDHEN and CDR2 SYDVKM come from the germline V gene. As DNA, the CDR3 is TGTGCCAGCAGTTTATACGGCGGGGACTCCTACGAGCAGTACTTC. Its translation: CASSLYGGDSYEQYF.

J is TRBJ1-5 and V is TRBV27; no firm D call. Germline V gene sequence: CDR1 MNHEY, CDR2 SMNVEV (reference sequence). The CDR3 has 10 residues. The CDR3 spells CAALNQPQHF. CDR3 sequence (DNA): TGTGCAGCACTGAATCAGCCCCAGCATTTT.